The rows below give T cell receptor beta chains drawn from one sample of a study of blood T cell repertoires in COVID-19. Assay: immunoSEQ multiplex PCR; the TCRdb copy retains only in-frame clones and omits some. Counted here are more than 85,000 clones, roughly 82% occurring once; the ten biggest clones make up 15% to 20%. Source material: peripheral blood. These receptors were collected from a man older than 75 with acute or convalescent COVID-19. Both conserved end residues are part of each CDR3. A D gene is named only where the DNA matches it firmly. Only part of the rows carry a size: once, few, many, or a class if the clone is expanded.

CDR3nt,CDR3aa,d_gene,j_gene,abundance,v_gene
TGTGCCAGCAGTCAACAGCAATACGAGCAGTACTTC,CASSQQQYEQYF,NA,TRBJ2-7,NA,TRBV28
TGTGCCAGCTCGCCGCTCAGAGGGGAGACCCAGTACTTC,CASSPLRGETQYF,NA,TRBJ2-5,NA,TRBV18
TGTGCCAGCAGCATACGACAGGGGGCGTTCGCCGAGCAGTACTTC,CASSIRQGAFAEQYF,TRBD1,TRBJ2-7,NA,TRBV5-6
TGTGCCAGCAGTTCGAGGGCCCCCAACGAGCAGTACTTC,CASSSRAPNEQYF,NA,TRBJ2-7,NA,TRBV28
TGTGCCAGCAGCGAGCCGACAGGGTCCTATTCACCCCTCCACTTT,CASSEPTGSYSPLHF,TRBD1,TRBJ1-6,NA,TRBV5-6
TGTGCCAGCAGCTACATTACCGGGACAGGAGGATACTACGAGCAGTACTTC,CASSYITGTGGYYEQYF,TRBD1,TRBJ2-7,NA,TRBV5-6
TGCAGCGGAACAGGGTCCTATGGCTACACCTTC,CSGTGSYGYTF,NA,TRBJ1-2,NA,TRBV29-1
TGTGCCAGCAGCGGCCCTAGCGGGCTTTCCTACGAGCAGTACTTC,CASSGPSGLSYEQYF,TRBD2,TRBJ2-7,once,TRBV13
TGTGCCAGCACCCGCACTTCCATTGGGGCTAGGGATACGCAGTATTTT,CASTRTSIGARDTQYF,NA,TRBJ2-3,NA,TRBV5-6
TGTGCCAGTAGTATCAGCGGAACTAATGAAAAACTGTTTTTT,CASSISGTNEKLFF,NA,TRBJ1-4,NA,TRBV19
TGTGCCAGCCGAGAGGGAGTGAACACCGGGGAGCTGTTTTTT,CASREGVNTGELFF,NA,TRBJ2-2,NA,TRBV6-5
TGTGCCACCAACAGGGCTTCGAACACTGAAGCTTTCTTT,CATNRASNTEAFF,NA,TRBJ1-1,once,TRBV6-5
TGTGCCAGGGGACAGGGGGATGAAAAACTGTTTTTT,CARGQGDEKLFF,TRBD1,TRBJ1-4,NA,TRBV5-4
TGTGCCAGCAGTGAATATTGGGGGGGCCCCTATGGCTACACCTTC,CASSEYWGGPYGYTF,NA,TRBJ1-2,once,TRBV6-1
TGCGCCAGCAGCTTGGACAGGGGAGGATATTCACCCCTCCACTTT,CASSLDRGGYSPLHF,TRBD1,TRBJ1-6,NA,TRBV5-1
TGTGCCAGCTCACCATCGGCAGGGGAACGATCACCCCTCCACTTT,CASSPSAGERSPLHF,NA,TRBJ1-6,NA,TRBV18
TGTGCCAGTAGCATCATCACTTGGGAGACCCAGTACTTC,CASSIITWETQYF,NA,TRBJ2-5,few,TRBV19
TGTGCCAGCAGCGTAGTAGGAGTGCCTGGAAACACCATATATTTT,CASSVVGVPGNTIYF,NA,TRBJ1-3,NA,TRBV9
TGCAGCGTTGAAGCGAGGTCCCCGCCGGATACGCAGTATTTT,CSVEARSPPDTQYF,NA,TRBJ2-3,NA,TRBV29-1
TGTGCCAGTAGCAGGGGCGGTGGCTACACCTTC,CASSRGGGYTF,NA,TRBJ1-2,NA,TRBV19
TGTGCCAGCAGCTTAGTTAGAGTAAACACCGGGGAGCTGTTTTTT,CASSLVRVNTGELFF,NA,TRBJ2-2,NA,TRBV11-2
TGCGCCAGCAGCCAAAGACAGGGCTCTGGAAACACCATATATTTT,CASSQRQGSGNTIYF,TRBD1,TRBJ1-3,NA,TRBV4-3
TGTGCCAGTAGTATGGGTGGGAGTTTGGAGACCCAGTACTTC,CASSMGGSLETQYF,NA,TRBJ2-5,NA,TRBV19
TGTGCCAGCAGTAAAGTGGGAATGACAGGGTCGAACACTGAAGCTTTCTTT,CASSKVGMTGSNTEAFF,TRBD1,TRBJ1-1,NA,TRBV6-2/TRBV6-3
TGTGCCAGCAGCACGCGGACAGGCACTGAAGCTTTCTTT,CASSTRTGTEAFF,TRBD1,TRBJ1-1,NA,TRBV9
TGCGCCAGCAGCTTACAACGGACAGCAAACACTGAAGCTTTCTTT,CASSLQRTANTEAFF,NA,TRBJ1-1,NA,TRBV5-1
TGTGCCAGCAGCTTAGGACAGGGGGGATATACTGAAGCTTTCTTT,CASSLGQGGYTEAFF,TRBD1,TRBJ1-1,NA,TRBV5-5
TGCGCCAGCGGCAACCAGGGGGCTGGCACTGAAGCTTTCTTT,CASGNQGAGTEAFF,TRBD1,TRBJ1-1,NA,TRBV5-1
TGTGCCAGCAGCCGGGGAACGAAAGATACGCAGTATTTT,CASSRGTKDTQYF,NA,TRBJ2-3,NA,TRBV7-6
TGTGCCAGCAGCTTGGGCCTTTATAGCAATCAGCCCCAGCATTTT,CASSLGLYSNQPQHF,NA,TRBJ1-5,NA,TRBV7-2
TGTGCCAGCAGGAGGAACAGGGGGGACTACAATGAGCAGTTCTTC,CASRRNRGDYNEQFF,TRBD1,TRBJ2-1,NA,TRBV6-5
TGTGCCTGGAGTCCGGGACAACTTTCAACCTATGGCTACACCTTC,CAWSPGQLSTYGYTF,NA,TRBJ1-2,NA,TRBV30
TGTGCCAGTACCTTCCGTGGTTCGGGAAAAGCTTTCTTT,CASTFRGSGKAFF,NA,TRBJ1-1,NA,TRBV19
TGCGCCAGCAGCTTTCGGGCAGGGGGCAGCTATGGCTACACCTTC,CASSFRAGGSYGYTF,TRBD1,TRBJ1-2,once,TRBV5-1
TGTGCCAGCTCACCCGACAGAATAAGCTCCTACAATGAGCAGTTCTTC,CASSPDRISSYNEQFF,NA,TRBJ2-1,NA,TRBV18
TGTGCCAGCAGTTACTGGGGGGGCCGGAACACTGAAGCTTTCTTT,CASSYWGGRNTEAFF,NA,TRBJ1-1,NA,TRBV6-5
TGTGCCAGCAGCCCACAGGGGGCTGGAAACACCATATATTTT,CASSPQGAGNTIYF,TRBD1,TRBJ1-3,NA,TRBV7-9
TGTGCCAGCAGTTATGGACAGCGTGGCTACACCTTC,CASSYGQRGYTF,NA,TRBJ1-2,once,TRBV6-2/TRBV6-3
TGTGCCAGCAGCGGAGGAGGCTATAGCACAGATACGCAGTATTTT,CASSGGGYSTDTQYF,NA,TRBJ2-3,NA,TRBV9
TGTGCCAGCAGCCCCAATCTGGGGGGTCTCCTAGTTGGCTACACCTTC,CASSPNLGGLLVGYTF,NA,TRBJ1-2,NA,TRBV7-9
TGTGCCAGTAGCGCCGGACCAGGAAGGGAGGTTAATGAAAAACTGTTTTTT,CASSAGPGREVNEKLFF,NA,TRBJ1-4,NA,TRBV19
TGTGCCAGCGCACCGGGACTAGGCTCCGGGGAGCTGTTTTTT,CASAPGLGSGELFF,TRBD2,TRBJ2-2,few,TRBV27